This is a list of T cell receptor beta chains from one sample in a study of shared clonotypes between healthy human individuals. Generated by immunoSEQ multiplex PCR, the TCRdb table keeps only in-frame clones and is missing some. This table holds approximately 1.1 million clones, around 82% found once. The sample was memory CD4+ T cells from PBMCs. The source of these receptors is a man aged 18 to 30 in good health. Some clones in this sample may be carry-over from other donors' samples. Each CDR3 is given with its conserved first and last residue. The order of the fields is D gene, clone size, J gene, V gene, CDR3 DNA, CDR3 protein. The D gene is left open where the match is weak. Clone size, where shown, is once, few, many, or a class for clones that have expanded.

>TRBD1|once|TRBJ2-7|TRBV9
TGTGCCAGCAGCGGAGGTCCGAGGACAGGGGGCCGCGAGCAGTACTTC
CASSGGPRTGGREQYF
>-|-|TRBJ2-4|TRBV4-3
TGCGCCAGCAGCTATGGGGCGGCGAACATTCAGTACTTC
CASSYGAANIQYF
>-|-|TRBJ2-2|TRBV5-1
TGCGCCAGCAGCCCCCGGGACGTCACCGGGGAGCTGTTTTTT
CASSPRDVTGELFF
>TRBD1|-|TRBJ1-1|TRBV4-1
TGCGCCGCGAGGCCGGCCGCAGGGGGGGGGAACACTGAAGCTTTCTTT
CAARPAAGGGNTEAFF
>-|few|TRBJ2-2|TRBV28
TGTGCCAGCAGTTTGCCCAGGGACACCGGGGAGCTGTTTTTT
CASSLPRDTGELFF
>-|many|TRBJ2-7|TRBV28
TGTGCCAGCAGTTCACACAGGGGACTTCGCTACGAGCAGTACTTC
CASSSHRGLRYEQYF
>-|-|TRBJ2-7|TRBV7-2
TGTGCCAGCAGCTTAGCCCCAACTACGAAGCAGTACTTC
CASSLAPTTKQYF
>-|-|TRBJ2-1|TRBV5-1
TGCGCCAGCAGCTTGGTTCGGGATGAGCAGTTCTTC
CASSLVRDEQFF
>TRBD2|-|TRBJ2-2|TRBV7-3
TGTGCCAGCAGAGCCGGGACTACCTTGACCGGGGAGCTGTTTTTT
CASRAGTTLTGELFF
>-|-|TRBJ2-7|TRBV11-3
TGTGCCAGCAGCCCGGGACAGGGTCAGCGGGAGGACTTCAACGAGCAGTACTTC
CASSPGQGQREDFNEQYF
>TRBD1|-|TRBJ2-7|TRBV27
TGTGCCAGCAGTTTAAGGACAGGGTACTACGAGCAGTACTTC
CASSLRTGYYEQYF
>TRBD2|-|TRBJ2-1|TRBV7-3
TGTGCCAGCAGCCCACGGGGAGGGCCGGTGGCTGGGCAGTTCTTC
CASSPRGGPVAGQFF
>-|once|TRBJ2-7|TRBV11-2
TGTGCCAGCAGCTTAGAGCCTCCCGAGCAGTACTTC
CASSLEPPEQYF
>TRBD2|-|TRBJ2-3|TRBV18
TGTGCCAGCTCCGGGCCAGCGGGAGGCGCAGATACGCAGTATTTT
CASSGPAGGADTQYF
>TRBD1|-|TRBJ1-3|TRBV5-1
TGCGCCAGCAGCCTTACGACAGGGGCTTCTGGAAACACCATATATTTT
CASSLTTGASGNTIYF
>-|once|TRBJ2-7|TRBV25-1
TGTGCCAGCAGTGAATTGGGTGTATCATACGAGCAGTACTTC
CASSELGVSYEQYF
>-|few|TRBJ2-2|TRBV11-2
TGTGCCAGCAGCTTACTGGGTTCAGGGAACACCGGGGAGCTGTTTTTT
CASSLLGSGNTGELFF
>-|-|TRBJ2-2|TRBV4-1
TGCGCCAGCAGCCAAGATAGTAGACCCCGGAACACCGGGGAGCTGTTTTTT
CASSQDSRPRNTGELFF
>-|-|TRBJ1-4|TRBV5-1
TGCGCCAGCAGCTTGGGAGTCATCGCAGATGCAACTAATGAAAAACTGTTTTTT
CASSLGVIADATNEKLFF
>TRBD1|few|TRBJ1-1|TRBV20-1
TGCAGTGCCACGGGACAGCTAGAAGCTTTCTTT
CSATGQLEAFF
>-|-|TRBJ2-1|TRBV5-1
TGCGCCAGCAGCTTCTTGGGGGGGCATGAGCAGTTCTTC
CASSFLGGHEQFF
>-|-|TRBJ1-1|TRBV18
TGTGCCAGCTCACCACGCGGAGACACTGAAGCTTTCTTT
CASSPRGDTEAFF